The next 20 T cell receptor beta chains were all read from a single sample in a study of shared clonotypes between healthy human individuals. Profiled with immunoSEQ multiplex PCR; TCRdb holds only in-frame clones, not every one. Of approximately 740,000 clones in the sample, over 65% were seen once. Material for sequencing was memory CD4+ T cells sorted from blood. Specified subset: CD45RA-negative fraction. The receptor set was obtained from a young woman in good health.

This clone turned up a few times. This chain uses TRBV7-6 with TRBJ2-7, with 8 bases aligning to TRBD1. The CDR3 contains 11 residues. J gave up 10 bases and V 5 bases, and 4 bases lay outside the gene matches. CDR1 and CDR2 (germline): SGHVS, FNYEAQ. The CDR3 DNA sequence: TGTGCCAGCAGCCCGGACAGGGTACAGTACTTC. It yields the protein CASSPDRVQYF.

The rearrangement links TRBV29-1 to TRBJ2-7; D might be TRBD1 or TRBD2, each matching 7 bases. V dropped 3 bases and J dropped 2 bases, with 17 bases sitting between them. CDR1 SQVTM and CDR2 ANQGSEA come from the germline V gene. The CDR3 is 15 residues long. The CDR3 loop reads CSVEERDRRAYEQYF. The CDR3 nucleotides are TGCAGCGTTGAGGAGCGGGACAGACGGGCCTACGAGCAGTACTTC.

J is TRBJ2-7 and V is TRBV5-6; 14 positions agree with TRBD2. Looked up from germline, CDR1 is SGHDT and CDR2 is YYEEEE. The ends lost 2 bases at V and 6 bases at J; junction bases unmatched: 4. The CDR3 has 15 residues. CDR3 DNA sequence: TGTGCCAGCAGCTTCGGACTAGCGGGAGGCATCGAGCAGTACTTC. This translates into CASSFGLAGGIEQYF.

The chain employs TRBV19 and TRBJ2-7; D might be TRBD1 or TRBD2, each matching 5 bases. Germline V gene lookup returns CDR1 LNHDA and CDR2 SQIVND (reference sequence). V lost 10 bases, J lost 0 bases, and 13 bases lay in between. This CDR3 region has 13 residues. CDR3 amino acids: CATRDGGSYEQYF. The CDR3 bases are TGTGCCACAAGGGACGGTGGCTCCTACGAGCAGTACTTC.

CDR3 loop: CASTKGNYGYTF. CDR3 nucleotide sequence: TGTGCCAGCACCAAGGGAAACTATGGCTACACCTTC. The V and J genes are TRBV5-4 and TRBJ1-2; D not certain. V was clipped by 6 bases and J by 2 bases, with 8 bases between them. Germline CDR1 and CDR2: SGHNT and YYREEE (reference sequence). The CDR3 is made up of 12 amino acids.

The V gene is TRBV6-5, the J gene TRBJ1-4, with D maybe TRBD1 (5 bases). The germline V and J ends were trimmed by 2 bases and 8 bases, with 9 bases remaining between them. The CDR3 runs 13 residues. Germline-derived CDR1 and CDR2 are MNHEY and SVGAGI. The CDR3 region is CASSYPGQEKLFF. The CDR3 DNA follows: TGTGCCAGCAGTTACCCAGGGCAGGAAAAACTGTTTTTT.

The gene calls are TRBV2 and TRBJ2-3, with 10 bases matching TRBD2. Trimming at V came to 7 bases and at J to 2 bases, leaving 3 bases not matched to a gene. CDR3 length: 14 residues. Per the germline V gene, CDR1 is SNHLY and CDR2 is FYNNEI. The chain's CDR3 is CASIGLADTDTQYF. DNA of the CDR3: TGTGCCAGCATTGGACTAGCGGACACAGATACGCAGTATTTT.

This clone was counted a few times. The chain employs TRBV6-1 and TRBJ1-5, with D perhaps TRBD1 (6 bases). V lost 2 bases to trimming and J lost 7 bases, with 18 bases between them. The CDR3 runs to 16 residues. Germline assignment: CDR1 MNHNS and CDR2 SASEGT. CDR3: CASSEQGRGNSQPQHF. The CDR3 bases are TGTGCCAGCAGTGAACAGGGGCGGGGGAATAGCCAGCCCCAGCATTTT.

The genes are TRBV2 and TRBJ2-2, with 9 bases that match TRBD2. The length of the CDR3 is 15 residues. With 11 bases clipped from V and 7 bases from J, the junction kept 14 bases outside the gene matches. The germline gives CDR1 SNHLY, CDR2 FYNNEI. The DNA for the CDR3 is TGTGCCTCGCTGGGAGTAGCGGGAGTTCACGGGGAGCTGTTTTTT. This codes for CASLGVAGVHGELFF.

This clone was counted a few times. The CDR3 here is CASSFPRVTYNEQFF. The CDR3 nucleotides are TGTGCCAGCAGCTTCCCGAGGGTAACTTACAATGAGCAGTTCTTC. The rearrangement uses TRBV7-2 and TRBJ2-1, with D maybe TRBD2 (5 bases). Trimming left V 3 bases short and J 4 bases short, with 13 bases between. CDR3 length: 15 residues. Germline V lookup: CDR1 SGHTA, CDR2 FQGNSA.

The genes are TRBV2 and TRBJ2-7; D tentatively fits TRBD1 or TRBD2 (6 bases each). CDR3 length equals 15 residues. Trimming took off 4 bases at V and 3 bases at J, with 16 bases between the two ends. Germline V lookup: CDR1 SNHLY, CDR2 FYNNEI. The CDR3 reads CASSGGALRGYEQYF. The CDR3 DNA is TGTGCCAGCAGTGGGGGGGCCCTACGGGGCTACGAGCAGTACTTC.

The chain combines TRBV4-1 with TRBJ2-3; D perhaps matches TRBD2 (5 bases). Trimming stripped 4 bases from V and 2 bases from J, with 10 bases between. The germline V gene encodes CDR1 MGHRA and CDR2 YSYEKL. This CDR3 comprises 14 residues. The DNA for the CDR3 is TGCGCCAGCAGCCCCCGTCTAGCCACAGATACGCAGTATTTT. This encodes CASSPRLATDTQYF.

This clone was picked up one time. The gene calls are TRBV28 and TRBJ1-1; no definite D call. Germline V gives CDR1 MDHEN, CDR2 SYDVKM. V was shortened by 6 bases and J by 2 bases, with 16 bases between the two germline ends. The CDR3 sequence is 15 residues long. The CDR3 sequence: CASSLIGSVNTEAFF. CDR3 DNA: TGTGCCAGCAGCCTGATTGGGTCAGTCAACACTGAAGCTTTCTTT.

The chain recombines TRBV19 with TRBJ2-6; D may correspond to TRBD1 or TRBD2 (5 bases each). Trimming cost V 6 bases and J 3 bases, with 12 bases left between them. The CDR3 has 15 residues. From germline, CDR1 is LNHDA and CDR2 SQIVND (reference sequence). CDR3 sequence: CASSLGVDGANVLTF. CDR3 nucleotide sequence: TGTGCCAGTAGCTTGGGGGTGGATGGGGCCAACGTCCTGACTTTC.

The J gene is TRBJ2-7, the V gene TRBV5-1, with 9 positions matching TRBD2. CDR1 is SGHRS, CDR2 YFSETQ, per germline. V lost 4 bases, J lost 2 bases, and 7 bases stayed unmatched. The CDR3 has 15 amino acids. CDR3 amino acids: CASSQPAGGPYEQYF. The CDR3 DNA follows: TGCGCCAGCAGCCAGCCGGCGGGAGGGCCCTACGAGCAGTACTTC. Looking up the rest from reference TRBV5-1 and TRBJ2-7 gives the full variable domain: KAGVTQTPRYLIKTRGQQVTLSCSPISGHRSVSWYQQTPGQGLQFLFEYFSETQRNKGNFPGRFSGRQFSNSRSEMNVSTLELGDSALYLCASSQPAGGPYEQYFGPGTRLTVT.

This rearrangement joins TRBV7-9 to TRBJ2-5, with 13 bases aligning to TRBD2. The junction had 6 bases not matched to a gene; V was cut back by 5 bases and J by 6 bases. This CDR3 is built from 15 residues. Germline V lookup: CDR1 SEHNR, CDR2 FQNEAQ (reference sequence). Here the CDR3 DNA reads TGTGCCAGCAGCCGGACTAGCGGGAGCAGCAAGACCCAGTACTTC. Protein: CASSRTSGSSKTQYF. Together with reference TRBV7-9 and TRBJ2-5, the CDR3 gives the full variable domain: DTGVSQNPRHKITKRGQNVTFRCDPISEHNRLYWYRQTLGQGPEFLTYFQNEAQLEKSRLLSDRFSAERPKGSFSTLEIQRTEQGDSAMYLCASSRTSGSSKTQYFGPGTRLLVL.

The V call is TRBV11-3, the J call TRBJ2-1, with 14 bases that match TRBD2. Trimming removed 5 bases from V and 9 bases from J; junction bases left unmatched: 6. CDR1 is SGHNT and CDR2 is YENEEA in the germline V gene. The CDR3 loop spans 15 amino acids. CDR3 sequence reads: CASSIGTSGSVEQFF. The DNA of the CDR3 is TGTGCCAGCAGCATCGGGACTAGCGGGAGTGTTGAGCAGTTCTTC.

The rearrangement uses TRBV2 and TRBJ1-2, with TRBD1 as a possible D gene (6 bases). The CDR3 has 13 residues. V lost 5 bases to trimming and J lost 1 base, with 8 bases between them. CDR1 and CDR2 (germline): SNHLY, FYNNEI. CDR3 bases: TGTGCCAGCAGTATACAGGGTAACTATGGCTACACCTTC. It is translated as CASSIQGNYGYTF.

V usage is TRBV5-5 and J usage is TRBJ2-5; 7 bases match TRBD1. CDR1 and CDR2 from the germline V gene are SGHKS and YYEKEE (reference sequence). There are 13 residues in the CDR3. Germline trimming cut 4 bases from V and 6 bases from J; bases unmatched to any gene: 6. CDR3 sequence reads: CASSLDRAQTQYF. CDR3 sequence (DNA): TGTGCCAGCAGCCTCGACAGGGCCCAGACCCAGTACTTC.

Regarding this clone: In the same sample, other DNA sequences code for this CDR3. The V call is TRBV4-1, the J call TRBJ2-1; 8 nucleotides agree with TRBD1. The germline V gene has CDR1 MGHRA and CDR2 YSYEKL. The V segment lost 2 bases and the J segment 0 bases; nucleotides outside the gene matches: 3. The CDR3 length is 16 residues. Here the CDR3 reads CASSQQGASSYNEQFF. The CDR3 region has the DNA TGCGCCAGCAGCCAACAGGGGGCCAGCTCCTACAATGAGCAGTTCTTC.